Sequencing of this T cell receptor beta chain was carried out in a study of T cell responses to AZD1222 COVID-19 vaccine. V lost 7 bases and J 4 bases, leaving 16 bases between the germline ends. The CDR3 runs to 14 residues. Germline V CDR1 and CDR2: SNHLY, FYNNEI. Method: immunoSEQ multiplex PCR; TCRdb's copy keeps in-frame clones and lacks some. The top ten clones hold approximately 4.7% of a sample with about 130,000 clones, more than 80% of them seen once. The input for sequencing was peripheral blood, taken 28 days after the second AZD1222 dose. This chain joins TRBV2 and TRBJ2-5, with a possible D match to TRBD1 (5 bases). This clonotype was sampled from an adult who received the AZD1222 COVID-19 vaccine. The CDR3 DNA reads TGTGCCAGCACTCTTGGCAGGGAAAGAGAGACCCAGTACTTC. This gives the protein CASTLGRERETQYF.